One and the same sample provided the 13 T cell receptor beta chains below, sequenced in a study of blood T cell repertoires in COVID-19. Data came from immunoSEQ multiplex PCR; TCRdb stores just in-frame clones and leaves some out. Here the sample spans approximately 500,000 clones, more than 75% being singletons. The sequencing input was PBMCs or T cells enriched from blood (not recorded which). Receptors were obtained from a woman aged 40 to 50 who had recovered from COVID-19.

The chain carries TRBV11-2 and TRBJ2-5; 8 nucleotides align to TRBD1. Germline CDR1 reads SGHAT; CDR2 reads FQNNGV. The CDR3 runs 14 residues. Trimming cost V 1 base and J 4 bases; bases outside gene matches: 2. CDR3 DNA sequence: TGTGCCAGCAGCTTAGTCGACAGGGGAGAGACCCAGTACTTC. Amino acids: CASSLVDRGETQYF.

V and J are TRBV6-5 and TRBJ1-2, with 7 positions matching TRBD1. The V gene end was trimmed by 6 bases and the J gene end by 6 bases; junction bases not matched to a gene: 10. The CDR3 is made up of 14 amino acids. The germline V gene encodes CDR1 MNHEY and CDR2 SVGAGI. DNA of the CDR3: TGTGCCAGCAGCCCCGACAGGGCTTATGATGGCTACACCTTC. Its translation: CASSPDRAYDGYTF.

The V gene is TRBV27, the J gene TRBJ1-1; D possibly corresponds to TRBD1 (6 bases). The V gene lost 6 bases and the J gene lost 6 bases, with 17 bases spanning the gap. In germline, CDR1 is MNHEY, CDR2 SMNVEV (reference sequence). This CDR3 contains 14 residues. The CDR3 is CASRETGLISEAFF. As DNA, the CDR3 is TGTGCCAGCAGGGAGACAGGTTTGATATCTGAAGCTTTCTTT.

This clone was found once. The chain recombines TRBV11-3 with TRBJ2-5; D may be TRBD2 (5 bases). The CDR3 sequence is 13 residues long. V lost 5 bases and J 5 bases, leaving 12 bases between the germline ends. CDR1 and CDR2 (germline): SGHNT, YENEEA. CDR3 DNA sequence: TGTGCCAGCAGCATCGGGGTGGCTGAGACCCAGTACTTC. Protein: CASSIGVAETQYF. Based on the CDR3 plus reference TRBV11-3 and TRBJ2-5, the full variable domain is EAGVVQSPRYKIIEKKQPVAFWCNPISGHNTLYWYLQNLGQGPELLIRYENEEAVDDSQLPKDRFSAERLKGVDSTLKIQPAELGDSAVYLCASSIGVAETQYFGPGTRLLVL.

The chain employs TRBV6-5 and TRBJ1-1, with 7 bases fitting TRBD1. V trimming: 0 bases; J trimming: 1 base; junction bases outside the gene matches: 2. CDR1 is MNHEY, CDR2 SVGAGI, per germline. The CDR3 covers 15 residues. CDR3 in amino acids: CASSYSRQGNTEAFF. Here the CDR3 DNA reads TGTGCCAGCAGTTACTCGCGACAGGGGAACACTGAAGCTTTCTTT.

The rearrangement uses TRBV3-1 (or the pseudogene TRBV3-2) and TRBJ1-4; weak D call: TRBD1 (5 bases). The germline gives CDR1 LGHDT, CDR2 YNNKEL (reference sequence). Trimming shortened V by 8 bases and J by 8 bases, and 30 bases separated the two germline ends. This CDR3 region has 18 residues. The CDR3 DNA is TGTGCCAGCTCTTGGGCAGACGACTTCTTTATACAGGCCGAAAAACTGTTTTTT. It translates to CASSWADDFFIQAEKLFF.

The rearrangement joins TRBV19 to TRBJ1-5; tentative D call: TRBD1 (6 bases). The germline V and J ends were trimmed by 5 bases and 4 bases, with 12 bases remaining between them. The CDR3 consists of 14 residues. Germline assignment: CDR1 LNHDA and CDR2 SQIVND (reference sequence). The CDR3 region has the DNA TGTGCCAGTAGTCGCGGACAGAAAAATCAGCCCCAGCATTTT. It yields the protein CASSRGQKNQPQHF. The full variable domain, with the rest looked up from reference TRBV19 and TRBJ1-5, is DGGITQSPKYLFRKEGQNVTLSCEQNLNHDAMYWYRQDPGQGLRLIYYSQIVNDFQKGDIAEGYSVSREKKESFPLTVTSAQKNPTAFYLCASSRGQKNQPQHFGDGTRLSIL.

This clone showed up just once. Within the sample, other DNA sequences also encode this same CDR3. V usage is TRBV18 and J usage is TRBJ2-7, with D unclear. This CDR3 region has 13 residues. V gave up 3 bases and J gave up 0 bases, with 6 bases separating them. The germline gives CDR1 KGHSH, CDR2 LQKENI. The CDR3, as DNA: TGTGCCAGCTCACCTAGTTCCTCCTACGAGCAGTACTTC. Encoded protein: CASSPSSSYEQYF.

The V call is TRBV6-5, the J call TRBJ1-1; D not resolved. The CDR3 has 12 residues. Per germline, CDR1 MNHEY and CDR2 SVGAGI. Trimming shortened V by 7 bases and J by 0 bases, and 6 bases separated the two germline ends. CDR3 residues: CASISLNTEAFF. CDR3 nucleotide sequence: TGTGCCAGCATCTCTTTGAACACTGAAGCTTTCTTT.

The CDR3 bases are TGTGCCAGCTCAACCACAGATTATAATTCACCCCTCCACTTT. The encoded protein is CASSTTDYNSPLHF. The rearrangement links TRBV18 to TRBJ1-6; D gene ambiguous. V was cut by 5 bases and J by 4 bases, with 9 bases left in between. The CDR3 covers 14 residues. CDR1 and CDR2 from the germline V gene are KGHSH and LQKENI.

The gene calls are TRBV10-3 and TRBJ2-3; D is undetermined. Germline V gene data show CDR1 as ENHRY and CDR2 as SYGVKD. This CDR3 comprises 16 residues. The ends were cut back, 6 bases at V and 0 bases at J, with 16 bases in the middle. DNA of the CDR3: TGTGCCATCAGGAGTTCGGGTAAAGCTAGCACAGATACGCAGTATTTT. Amino acid sequence: CAIRSSGKASTDTQYF.

The chain links TRBV7-9 to TRBJ2-7; TRBD2 is a possible D gene (6 bases). The CDR3 sequence is 16 residues long. V gave up 1 base and J gave up 2 bases, with 15 bases separating them. Germline values: CDR1 SEHNR, CDR2 FQNEAQ (reference sequence). The DNA for the CDR3 is TGTGCCAGCAGCTTAGTTGGGGCTAGCGACACCTACGAGCAGTACTTC. This codes for CASSLVGASDTYEQYF.

V gene TRBV11-3 combines with J gene TRBJ2-1; D possibly corresponds to TRBD1 (6 bases). Germline loops: CDR1 SGHNT, CDR2 YENEEA. The CDR3 covers 13 residues. V lost 4 bases to trimming and J lost 6 bases, with 10 bases between them. Here the CDR3 reads CASSSGQLNEQFF. The CDR3 DNA reads TGTGCCAGCAGCTCGGGACAACTCAATGAGCAGTTCTTC.